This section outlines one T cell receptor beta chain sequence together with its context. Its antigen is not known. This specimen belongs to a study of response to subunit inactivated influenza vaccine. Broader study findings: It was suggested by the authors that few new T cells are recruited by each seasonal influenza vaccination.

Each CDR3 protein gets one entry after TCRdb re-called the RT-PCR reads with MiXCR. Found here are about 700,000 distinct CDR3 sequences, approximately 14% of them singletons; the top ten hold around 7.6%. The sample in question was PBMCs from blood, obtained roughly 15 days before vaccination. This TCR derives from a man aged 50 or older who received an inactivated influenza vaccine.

The CDR3 is CATSGGHQETQYF. The CDR3 DNA follows: TGTGCCACCAGTGGTGGGCACCAAGAGACCCAGTACTTC. The chain carries TRBV24-1 and TRBJ2-5; no clear D. Trimming took off 5 bases at V and 0 bases at J, with 6 bases between the two ends. The germline V gene has CDR1 KGHDR and CDR2 SFDVKD. The CDR3 is 13 amino acids.